Presented here are 17 T cell receptor beta chains from one specimen sequenced in a study of cytomegalovirus exposure and HLA in healthy donors. The PCR was carried out with 60 Vbeta primers and 13 Jbeta primers. Repertoires were generated with immunoSEQ multiplex PCR, while TCRdb's copy carries only in-frame clones and drops some. The table records 130,000 to 150,000 clones, around 80% of them present only once. Sequenced: PBMCs. The receptors were gathered from a male donor in good health and CMV-seronegative.

The rearrangement links TRBV6-5 to TRBJ2-7; TRBD2 matches at 8 bases. The CDR3 spans 15 residues. J lost 4 bases, V lost 7 bases, and 12 bases had no gene match. Germline loops: CDR1 MNHEY, CDR2 SVGAGI. CDR3 residues: CASTTRGGASYEQYF. For the CDR3, the DNA is TGTGCCAGCACCACCCGGGGGGGCGCATCTTACGAGCAGTACTTC.

The chain has TRBV6-1 and TRBJ1-4, with D possibly being TRBD1 (5 bases). The CDR3 sequence is 13 residues long. V was clipped by 3 bases and J by 8 bases, with 10 bases between them. CDR1 is MNHNS, CDR2 SASEGT, per germline. Here the CDR3 reads CASSDLGREKLFF. CDR3 sequence (DNA): TGTGCCAGCAGTGATCTGGGGCGCGAAAAACTGTTTTTT.

The chain combines TRBV5-8 with TRBJ1-1; weak D call: TRBD1 (6 bases). Germline CDR1 reads SGHTS; CDR2 reads YDEGEE. With 6 bases removed from V and 0 bases from J, the gap between germline ends came to 9 bases. The CDR3 contains 13 residues. The CDR3, as DNA: TGTGCCAGCACCAGGGGTTTGAACACTGAAGCTTTCTTT. This codes for CASTRGLNTEAFF.

The rearrangement uses TRBV11-2 and TRBJ2-5; 8 bases are shared with TRBD1. The trim removed 5 bases at V and 3 bases at J, leaving 5 bases unmatched. Germline V gene data show CDR1 as SGHAT and CDR2 as FQNNGV. The CDR3 extends over 14 amino acids. The CDR3 sequence is CASSPLGQEETQYF. The CDR3 bases are TGTGCCAGCAGCCCATTGGGACAGGAAGAGACCCAGTACTTC.

A remark on this clone: Compared with germline, one end of the junction differs, possibly owing to a read error. The same CDR3 arises from other DNA sequences in this sample as well. The chain links TRBV7-9 to TRBJ1-2, with D uncertain. This CDR3 has 16 amino acids. The V gene's germline CDR1 is SEHNR and CDR2 FQNEAQ (reference sequence). DNA of the CDR3: TGTGCCAGTAGCTTAGAGTCCAGAAGAGAGGCCTATGGCTACACCTTC. Residues: CASSLESRREAYGYTF.

This clone showed up just a few times. The chain carries TRBV5-1 and TRBJ2-3, with 11 bases identical to TRBD1. Per germline, CDR1 SGHRS and CDR2 YFSETQ. V lost 1 base and J lost 9; bases outside the gene matches: 7. CDR3 length: 15 amino acids. The CDR3 DNA sequence: TGCGCCAGCAGCTTGACCGGACAGGGGGCAGCGACGCAGTATTTT. Translated, it gives CASSLTGQGAATQYF.

The rearrangement joins TRBV10-3 to TRBJ1-5; no reliable D call. This CDR3 is built from 15 residues. The V and J ends lost 8 bases and 0 bases respectively, with 14 bases between them. Germline CDR1 is ENHRY and CDR2 is SYGVKD. The CDR3 loop reads CAIGGGINSNQPQHF. The CDR3 coding sequence is TGTGCCATCGGCGGAGGAATTAATAGCAATCAGCCCCAGCATTTT.

The chain links TRBV25-1 to TRBJ2-7; 7 bases align to TRBD1. The junction had 6 bases not matched to a gene; V was cut back by 2 bases and J by 5 bases. CDR1 is MGHDK and CDR2 is SYGVNS in the germline V gene. The CDR3 contains 14 residues. Here the CDR3 DNA reads TGTGCCAGCAGTGAACCGGGACAGTTTCACGAGCAGTACTTC. Translated, it gives CASSEPGQFHEQYF.

This chain uses TRBV25-1 with TRBJ2-6; TRBD2 aligns across 7 bases. The CDR3 is 17 residues long. V shed 5 bases, J shed 2 bases, and the junction held 9 bases outside the gene matches. Germline V gene sequence: CDR1 MGHDK, CDR2 SYGVNS. In nucleotides, the CDR3 is TGTGCCAGCAGTCCTGGGGGGGAGACAACTGGGGCCAACGTCCTGACTTTC. This translates into CASSPGGETTGANVLTF.

The rearrangement uses TRBV5-1 and TRBJ2-5, with 9 bases that match TRBD1. The CDR3 is 14 residues long. With 1 base clipped from V and 5 bases from J, the junction kept 3 bases outside the gene matches. Germline assignment: CDR1 SGHRS and CDR2 YFSETQ. The CDR3 region is CASSLTGGRETQYF. CDR3 nucleotides: TGCGCCAGCAGCTTGACAGGGGGCCGGGAGACCCAGTACTTC.

The rearrangement links TRBV7-2 to TRBJ1-5; 11 bases agree with TRBD1. The V gene end was trimmed by 4 bases and the J gene end by 5 bases; junction bases not matched to a gene: 4. The CDR3 runs 15 residues. Germline CDR1 reads SGHTA; CDR2 reads FQGNSA. The CDR3 reads CASSSGTGGYQPQHF. Here the CDR3 DNA reads TGTGCCAGCAGCTCCGGGACAGGGGGATATCAGCCCCAGCATTTT.

V is TRBV4-2 and J is TRBJ1-2; 7 bases align to TRBD1. The CDR3 loop spans 16 amino acids. V dropped 5 bases and J dropped 8; count of bases not matched to a gene: 17. Germline assignment: CDR1 LGHNA and CDR2 YNFKEQ. CDR3 coding DNA: TGTGCCAGCAGCTCGGAGCTGTCGGTAACAGGGGAGGGCTACACCTTC. Translated: CASSSELSVTGEGYTF.

The V gene is TRBV6-5, the J gene TRBJ2-1, with D perhaps matching TRBD1 (6 bases). This CDR3 contains 16 residues. V lost 4 bases and J 5 bases, leaving 18 bases between the germline ends. Germline loops: CDR1 MNHEY, CDR2 SVGAGI. Written as DNA, the CDR3 is TGTGCCAGCAGTTCAGCCTTTTACAGGGTTAACAATGAGCAGTTCTTC. Its protein product is CASSSAFYRVNNEQFF.

This rearrangement joins TRBV5-1 to TRBJ2-7; D is possibly TRBD2 (6 bases). Trimming took 0 bases from V and 6 from J, leaving 10 bases between them. This CDR3 contains 13 residues. Germline V gene lookup returns CDR1 SGHRS and CDR2 YFSETQ. DNA for the CDR3: TGCGCCAGCAGCTTGGGGGGGAGGAGCGAGCAGTACTTC. This codes for CASSLGGRSEQYF.

This clone was seen only once. The chain couples TRBV7-9 to TRBJ1-1; possibly TRBD1 for D (5 bases). This CDR3 has 13 amino acids. From germline, CDR1 is SEHNR and CDR2 FQNEAQ (reference sequence). V was clipped by 4 bases and J by 10 bases, with 16 bases between them. This chain's CDR3 is CASSSQGPGLAFF. The CDR3, as DNA: TGTGCCAGCAGCTCCCAGGGCCCCGGATTAGCTTTCTTT.

This chain links TRBV6-1 with TRBJ1-1; 7 bases line up with TRBD1. Germline V CDR1 and CDR2: MNHNS, SASEGT. This CDR3 has 15 amino acids. J lost 3 bases, V lost 6 bases, and 10 bases had no gene match. CDR3 protein: CASRYTGVADTEAFF. CDR3 DNA: TGTGCCAGCAGATATACAGGGGTGGCGGACACTGAAGCTTTCTTT.

The gene calls are TRBV20-1 and TRBJ2-1, with D unclear. V dropped 2 bases and J dropped 9 bases, with 8 bases sitting between them. This CDR3 is 11 amino acids long. The germline gives CDR1 DFQATT, CDR2 SNEGSKA (reference sequence). DNA for the CDR3: TGCAGTGCTAGACAGTCTCCTGAGCAGTTCTTC. Its translation is CSARQSPEQFF.